Listed below are T cell receptor beta chains from one sample, sequenced in a study of T cells in Graves' hyperthyroidism and ophthalmopathy. TCRdb re-analysed the multiplex PCR reads in MiXCR, keeping a single row per CDR3 protein. Among 450,000 to 650,000 distinct CDR3 sequences listed, 13% to 15% were seen once. Sequencing input: blood. The source of these receptors is a woman between 18 and 29 years old with Graves' ophthalmopathy. Each CDR3 is given with its conserved first and last residue. The order of the fields is V gene, D gene, clone size, J gene, CDR3 DNA, CDR3 protein. D genes are given only for firm matches. Only some rows state a clone size, as once, few, many or a class for expanded clones.

v_call: TRBV24-1; d_call: TRBD2; clone_size: .; j_call: TRBJ2-5; cdr3_nt: TGTGCCACCAGTGTGCGCGGGGGGCAAGAGACCCAGTACTTC; cdr3_aa: CATSVRGGQETQYF
v_call: TRBV3-1; d_call: .; clone_size: .; j_call: TRBJ1-6; cdr3_nt: TGTGCCAGCAGCCAAGGGCCATCGATCTATAATTCACCCCTCCACTTT; cdr3_aa: CASSQGPSIYNSPLHF
v_call: TRBV12-5; d_call: .; clone_size: many; j_call: TRBJ2-1; cdr3_nt: TGTGCTAGTGGTTTCTATATGGGACCAAATGAGCAGTTCTTC; cdr3_aa: CASGFYMGPNEQFF
v_call: TRBV12-3/TRBV12-4; d_call: TRBD2; clone_size: many; j_call: TRBJ2-3; cdr3_nt: TGTGCCAGCACCGAGGTACAGCGGGGAATCGGCTACACAGATACGCAGTATTTT; cdr3_aa: CASTEVQRGIGYTDTQYF
v_call: TRBV12-3/TRBV12-4; d_call: .; clone_size: many; j_call: TRBJ1-5; cdr3_nt: TGTGCCAGCAGTTTTACCCCAGGGAGCCAGCCCCAGCATTTT; cdr3_aa: CASSFTPGSQPQHF
v_call: TRBV11-2; d_call: TRBD2; clone_size: many; j_call: TRBJ2-1; cdr3_nt: TGTGCCAGCAGCTTAGAACTAGCGCTATCAGTATCCTACAATGAGCAGTTCTTC; cdr3_aa: CASSLELALSVSYNEQFF
v_call: TRBV6-1; d_call: .; clone_size: .; j_call: TRBJ2-3; cdr3_nt: TGTGCCAGCAGTGAGGGGACGGGGCCCTACGTTCGGTATTTT; cdr3_aa: CASSEGTGPYVRYF
v_call: TRBV7-2; d_call: TRBD1; clone_size: many; j_call: TRBJ2-7; cdr3_nt: TGTGCCAGCACCCCAGGACAGGGTTCCAACGAGCAGTACTTC; cdr3_aa: CASTPGQGSNEQYF
v_call: TRBV20-1; d_call: .; clone_size: .; j_call: TRBJ1-5; cdr3_nt: TGCAGTGCTAGAGGATGGGGGGCAGGGGCAAGCAATCAGCCCCAGCATTTT; cdr3_aa: CSARGWGAGASNQPQHF
v_call: TRBV7-2; d_call: .; clone_size: many; j_call: TRBJ2-7; cdr3_nt: TGTGCCAGCAGCCCCTTGAGTACCGAGCAGTACTTC; cdr3_aa: CASSPLSTEQYF
v_call: TRBV5-1; d_call: .; clone_size: few; j_call: TRBJ2-7; cdr3_nt: TGCGCCAGCTCCCACGGGCTGGGGGAATCCTACGAGCAGTACTTC; cdr3_aa: CASSHGLGESYEQYF
v_call: TRBV27; d_call: .; clone_size: .; j_call: TRBJ1-3; cdr3_nt: TGTGCCAGCACTAGAATGGACGGCAGCTCTGGAAACACCATATATTTT; cdr3_aa: CASTRMDGSSGNTIYF
v_call: TRBV30; d_call: .; clone_size: many; j_call: TRBJ1-1; cdr3_nt: TGTGCCTGGAGTGTACTGGACACGCAGGGTGAAGCTTTCTTT; cdr3_aa: CAWSVLDTQGEAFF
v_call: TRBV5-5; d_call: TRBD1; clone_size: .; j_call: TRBJ1-2; cdr3_nt: TGTGCCAGCAGCTTGGGGACAGGGGCCCAGTATGGCTACACCTTC; cdr3_aa: CASSLGTGAQYGYTF
v_call: TRBV3-1; d_call: .; clone_size: .; j_call: TRBJ1-3; cdr3_nt: TGTGCCAGCAGCCAAGCCGGAGGAAACACCATATATTTT; cdr3_aa: CASSQAGGNTIYF
v_call: TRBV10-1; d_call: TRBD1; clone_size: few; j_call: TRBJ1-5; cdr3_nt: TGCGCCAGCAGCGATAATCAGGACAGGGGAGGTAATCAGCCCCAGCATTTT; cdr3_aa: CASSDNQDRGGNQPQHF
v_call: TRBV11-2; d_call: .; clone_size: many; j_call: TRBJ2-5; cdr3_nt: TGTGCCAGCAGCCGTACTAGAGTCCAAGAGACCCAGTACTTC; cdr3_aa: CASSRTRVQETQYF
v_call: TRBV28; d_call: TRBD1; clone_size: .; j_call: TRBJ1-2; cdr3_nt: TGTGCCAGCAGGGCAACAGGGGTGAACTATGGCTACACCTTC; cdr3_aa: CASRATGVNYGYTF
v_call: TRBV7-9; d_call: TRBD1; clone_size: .; j_call: TRBJ2-2; cdr3_nt: TGTGCCAGCAGCGGGTGGGACAGGGGGACCGGGGAGCTGTTTTTT; cdr3_aa: CASSGWDRGTGELFF
v_call: TRBV2; d_call: .; clone_size: .; j_call: TRBJ2-5; cdr3_nt: TGTGCCAGCAGTCTATTGGACATGGAGACCCAGTACTTC; cdr3_aa: CASSLLDMETQYF
v_call: TRBV29-1; d_call: .; clone_size: many; j_call: TRBJ2-1; cdr3_nt: TGCAGCGTTGAAGATCGCTACAATGAGCAGTTCTTC; cdr3_aa: CSVEDRYNEQFF
v_call: TRBV10-3; d_call: TRBD1; clone_size: .; j_call: TRBJ2-3; cdr3_nt: TGTGCCGCCATAGGGACAGGCCACACAGATACGCAGTATTTT; cdr3_aa: CAAIGTGHTDTQYF
v_call: TRBV30; d_call: .; clone_size: many; j_call: TRBJ1-2; cdr3_nt: TGTGCCTGGAAGGGTTCTAACTATGGCTACACCTTC; cdr3_aa: CAWKGSNYGYTF
v_call: TRBV6-6; d_call: TRBD1; clone_size: many; j_call: TRBJ1-3; cdr3_nt: TGTGCCAGCAGTTATTACGGGACAGGCTCTGGAAACACCATATATTTT; cdr3_aa: CASSYYGTGSGNTIYF
v_call: TRBV14; d_call: .; clone_size: .; j_call: TRBJ2-1; cdr3_nt: TGTGCCAGCAGCCGGAAGGAACAGGGCAGTTGGGATGAGCAGTTCTTC; cdr3_aa: CASSRKEQGSWDEQFF
v_call: TRBV30; d_call: TRBD2; clone_size: many; j_call: TRBJ2-1; cdr3_nt: TGTGCCTGGAGTGTTGTGGGCGGGAGTGGAGGTGAGCAGTTCTTC; cdr3_aa: CAWSVVGGSGGEQFF
v_call: TRBV9; d_call: .; clone_size: .; j_call: TRBJ1-1; cdr3_nt: TGTGCCAGCAGCGTAGTGGACGGCCTGAACACTGAAGCTTTCTTT; cdr3_aa: CASSVVDGLNTEAFF
v_call: TRBV7-2; d_call: TRBD1; clone_size: many; j_call: TRBJ1-2; cdr3_nt: TGTGCCAGCAGCTTAGTCCTGACAGGGGGCAACTATGGCTACACCTTC; cdr3_aa: CASSLVLTGGNYGYTF
v_call: TRBV4-1; d_call: .; clone_size: few; j_call: TRBJ1-2; cdr3_nt: TGCGCCAGCAGCCAAGATAAAAAGGCCCTCGCCGGCTATGGCTACACCTTC; cdr3_aa: CASSQDKKALAGYGYTF
v_call: TRBV2; d_call: TRBD2; clone_size: many; j_call: TRBJ2-5; cdr3_nt: TGTGCCAGCAGTGCCGAAGTAGCGGGAGGAGGAGAGACCCAGTACTTC; cdr3_aa: CASSAEVAGGGETQYF
v_call: TRBV4-1; d_call: .; clone_size: .; j_call: TRBJ1-5; cdr3_nt: TGCGCCAGCAGCCAAGGGGGACTGCTGTTGGGTCGGCCCCAGCATTTT; cdr3_aa: CASSQGGLLLGRPQHF
v_call: TRBV10-1; d_call: TRBD1; clone_size: .; j_call: TRBJ1-1; cdr3_nt: TGCGCCAGCACCGGGACAGGCCCATACACTGAAGCTTTCTTT; cdr3_aa: CASTGTGPYTEAFF
v_call: TRBV6-1; d_call: .; clone_size: .; j_call: TRBJ2-7; cdr3_nt: TGTGCCAGCAGTAAAAGTCTCGAATTACCGTACGAGCAGTACTTC; cdr3_aa: CASSKSLELPYEQYF
v_call: TRBV9; d_call: .; clone_size: many; j_call: TRBJ2-7; cdr3_nt: TGTGCCAGCAGCGTAGATATAACAGACGAGCAGTACTTC; cdr3_aa: CASSVDITDEQYF
v_call: TRBV7-8; d_call: .; clone_size: many; j_call: TRBJ2-4; cdr3_nt: TGTGCCAGCAGCCCAGGGACGGGTAGGGTCAAAAACATTCAGTACTTC; cdr3_aa: CASSPGTGRVKNIQYF
v_call: TRBV4-1; d_call: .; clone_size: few; j_call: TRBJ2-3; cdr3_nt: TGCGCCAGCAGCCTCAAGGGTACCAGTGGGGCCACAGATACGCAGTATTTT; cdr3_aa: CASSLKGTSGATDTQYF
v_call: TRBV6-1; d_call: TRBD2; clone_size: many; j_call: TRBJ2-1; cdr3_nt: TGTGCCAGCAAAAAACTAGCGGGAGACCTCTACAATGAGCAGTTCTTC; cdr3_aa: CASKKLAGDLYNEQFF
v_call: TRBV5-6; d_call: TRBD1; clone_size: few; j_call: TRBJ2-4; cdr3_nt: TGTGCCAGCAGCTTGACAGGGGGAAACATTCAGTACTTC; cdr3_aa: CASSLTGGNIQYF
v_call: TRBV3-1; d_call: .; clone_size: many; j_call: TRBJ2-3; cdr3_nt: TGTGCCAGCAGCCAAGTGAGGCTAGAGAGTGCCTCCCACCATACGCAGTATTTT; cdr3_aa: CASSQVRLESASHHTQYF
v_call: TRBV12-3/TRBV12-4; d_call: TRBD2; clone_size: few; j_call: TRBJ2-2; cdr3_nt: TGTGCCAGCCCCGGGACTAGCTTCGGGGAGCTGTTTTTT; cdr3_aa: CASPGTSFGELFF
v_call: TRBV10-3; d_call: .; clone_size: .; j_call: TRBJ2-2; cdr3_nt: TGTGCCATCAGAGGAGGGGGTCACACCGGGGAGCTGTTTTTT; cdr3_aa: CAIRGGGHTGELFF
v_call: TRBV5-4; d_call: TRBD1; clone_size: .; j_call: TRBJ2-7; cdr3_nt: TGTGCCAGCAGCTTGCCAGGGGGATCGGACGAGCAGTACTTC; cdr3_aa: CASSLPGGSDEQYF